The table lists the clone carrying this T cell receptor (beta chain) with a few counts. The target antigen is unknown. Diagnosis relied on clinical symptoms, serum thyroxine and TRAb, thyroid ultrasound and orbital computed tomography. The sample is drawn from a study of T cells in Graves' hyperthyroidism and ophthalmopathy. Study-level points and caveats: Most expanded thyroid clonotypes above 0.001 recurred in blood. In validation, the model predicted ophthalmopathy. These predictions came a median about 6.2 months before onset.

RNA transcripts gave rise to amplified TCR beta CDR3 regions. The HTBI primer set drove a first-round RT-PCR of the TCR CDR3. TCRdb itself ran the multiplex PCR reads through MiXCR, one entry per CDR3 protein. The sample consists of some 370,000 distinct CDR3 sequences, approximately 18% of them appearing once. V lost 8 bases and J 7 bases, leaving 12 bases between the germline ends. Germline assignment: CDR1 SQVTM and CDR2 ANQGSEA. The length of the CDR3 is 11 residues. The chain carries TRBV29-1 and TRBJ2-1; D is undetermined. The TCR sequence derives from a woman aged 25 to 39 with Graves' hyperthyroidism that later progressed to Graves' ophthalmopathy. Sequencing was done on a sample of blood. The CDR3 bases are TGCAGCTCTGACACTGGGAATGAGCAGTTCTTC. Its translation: CSSDTGNEQFF.